These 29 T cell receptor beta chains came from one sample sequenced in a study of radiotherapy plus CTLA-4 blockade in lung cancer (dated by TCRdb to the late 2010s). Library creation used the immunoSEQ multiplex PCR assay. TCRdb took this table from immuneACCESS and kept in-frame rearrangements with V and J called. Such tables lack part of the clones; where checked against another copy, unresolved V genes explain under half of the gap, and the rest is unexplained. A total of roughly 110,000 clones appear in this sample, 81% of them only once. 2.5% to 3.5% of the sample comes from the top ten. Sequencing was performed on peripheral blood, taken from a patient treated with radiotherapy plus ipilimumab. The receptors come from a human donor with non-small cell lung cancer that progressed on radiotherapy plus ipilimumab. Some clones in this sample may be carry-over from other donors' samples.

The chain links TRBV6-5 to TRBJ1-6; D gene unclear. V was trimmed by 4 bases and J by 2 bases, leaving 6 bases between them. The CDR3 totals 14 residues. Germline assignment: CDR1 MNHEY and CDR2 SVGAGI. DNA of the CDR3: TGTGCCAGCAGTTCCGGACCCTATAATTCACCCCTCCACTTT. Translated: CASSSGPYNSPLHF.

The V gene is TRBV5-1, the J gene TRBJ2-5, with 13 nucleotides matching TRBD2. V lost 4 bases, J lost 1 base, and 4 bases stayed unmatched. Germline assignment: CDR1 SGHRS and CDR2 YFSETQ. The CDR3 totals 16 residues. CDR3: CASSLGTSGVQETQYF. DNA of the CDR3: TGCGCCAGCAGCCTCGGGACTAGCGGGGTCCAAGAGACCCAGTACTTC. The full variable domain, completed using reference TRBV5-1 and TRBJ2-5, is KAGVTQTPRYLIKTRGQQVTLSCSPISGHRSVSWYQQTPGQGLQFLFEYFSETQRNKGNFPGRFSGRQFSNSRSEMNVSTLELGDSALYLCASSLGTSGVQETQYFGPGTRLLVL.

J is TRBJ2-1 and V is TRBV5-1; 13 bases agree with TRBD2. The CDR3 has 18 amino acids. Germline CDR1 and CDR2: SGHRS and YFSETQ. V gave up 0 bases and J gave up 7 bases; unmatched junction bases: 10. The CDR3, as DNA: TGCGCCAGCAGCTTGGTACTAGCGGGGGGGCCATTTGGTAATGAGCAGTTCTTC. This sequence encodes CASSLVLAGGPFGNEQFF.

In its sample, this clone was seen a few times. V usage is TRBV15 and J usage is TRBJ1-6, with D possibly being TRBD1 (5 bases). V lost 5 bases, J lost 7 bases, and 15 bases lay in between. Germline V gives CDR1 LNHNV, CDR2 YYDKDF (reference sequence). The CDR3 consists of 15 residues. The CDR3 sequence: CATSPRAGLNSPLHF. As DNA, the CDR3 is TGTGCCACCAGCCCCCGGGCAGGGCTGAATTCACCCCTCCACTTT.

This clone was detected only once. V gene TRBV19 combines with J gene TRBJ1-1, with unresolved D. Germline lookup yields CDR1 LNHDA and CDR2 SQIVND (reference sequence). The CDR3 consists of 15 residues. With 1 base removed from V and 6 bases from J, the gap between germline ends came to 15 bases. The CDR3 nucleotides are TGTGCCAGTAGTATAGGAGGGCCACCCTCGGCTGAAGCTTTCTTT. It specifies CASSIGGPPSAEAFF.

This clone was detected only a few times. The chain links TRBV7-2 to TRBJ1-3; tentatively, D is TRBD1 (5 bases). This CDR3 spans 14 amino acids. Between the trimmed V and J ends, which lost 1 base and 2 bases, there was a span of 6 bases. CDR1 is SGHTA and CDR2 is FQGNSA in the germline V gene. CDR3 coding DNA: TGTGCCAGCAGCTTAGGGGGGGCTGGAAACACCATATATTTT. Encoded protein: CASSLGGAGNTIYF. Looking up the rest from reference TRBV7-2 and TRBJ1-3 gives the full variable domain: GAGVSQSPSNKVTEKGKDVELRCDPISGHTALYWYRQSLGQGLEFLIYFQGNSAPDKSGLPSDRFSAERTGGSVSTLTIQRTQQEDSAVYLCASSLGGAGNTIYFGEGSWLTVV.

The V and J genes are TRBV9 and TRBJ1-5, with no clear D. The CDR3 sequence is 14 residues long. V shed 4 bases and J shed 3 bases, with 11 bases lying between them. Germline assignment: CDR1 SGDLS and CDR2 YYNGEE. The CDR3 coding sequence is TGTGCCAGCAGCTTCGACGGCCTCAATCAGCCCCAGCATTTT. Translation gives CASSFDGLNQPQHF. The whole variable domain, filled in from reference TRBV9 and TRBJ1-5, reads DSGVTQTPKHLITATGQRVTLRCSPRSGDLSVYWYQQSLDQGLQFLIQYYNGEERAKGNILERFSAQQFPDLHSELNLSSLELGDSALYFCASSFDGLNQPQHFGDGTRLSIL.

V is TRBV19 and J is TRBJ1-5, with D perhaps TRBD1 (5 bases). V was trimmed by 1 base and J by 4 bases, leaving 11 bases between them. Germline V gives CDR1 LNHDA, CDR2 SQIVND (reference sequence). CDR3 length: 15 residues. CDR3 DNA: TGTGCCAGTAGTATAGCGTGGAGGGGTAATCAGCCCCAGCATTTT. Amino acids: CASSIAWRGNQPQHF. Supplemented by reference TRBV19 and TRBJ1-5, the full variable domain reads DGGITQSPKYLFRKEGQNVTLSCEQNLNHDAMYWYRQDPGQGLRLIYYSQIVNDFQKGDIAEGYSVSREKKESFPLTVTSAQKNPTAFYLCASSIAWRGNQPQHFGDGTRLSIL.

This chain links TRBV7-9 with TRBJ1-1; D is undetermined. Germline V gene sequence: CDR1 SEHNR, CDR2 FQNEAQ (reference sequence). This CDR3 has 14 residues. With 2 bases removed from V and 1 base from J, the gap between germline ends came to 8 bases. The CDR3 protein is CASSLRASNTEAFF. The CDR3, as DNA: TGTGCCAGCAGCTTACGGGCCTCGAACACTGAAGCTTTCTTT.

This clone appeared a single time. This chain uses TRBV5-1 with TRBJ2-7; D is unresolved. The CDR3 loop spans 14 amino acids. Germline V lookup: CDR1 SGHRS, CDR2 YFSETQ. The V gene lost 0 bases and the J gene lost 7 bases, with 14 bases spanning the gap. CDR3 sequence (DNA): TGCGCCAGCAGCTTGGGGTCCTACAGAGAGGAGCAGTACTTC. Amino acid sequence: CASSLGSYREEQYF.

The gene calls are TRBV9 and TRBJ1-1; D is uncertain. The V end was cut by 4 bases, the J end by 4 bases, with 14 bases between. CDR3 length: 14 residues. CDR1 is SGDLS and CDR2 is YYNGEE in the germline V gene. The CDR3 loop reads CASSLQTESTEAFF. The CDR3 nucleotides are TGTGCCAGCAGCTTACAGACTGAAAGCACTGAAGCTTTCTTT.

The chain joins TRBV7-9 to TRBJ1-5, with D tentatively TRBD1 (5 bases). Looked up from germline, CDR1 is SEHNR and CDR2 is FQNEAQ (reference sequence). V lost 1 base to trimming and J lost 7 bases, with 8 bases between them. CDR3 length: 13 amino acids. CDR3 DNA sequence: TGTGCCAGCAGCTTAGGCGGGGGACAGCCCCAGCATTTT. Amino acids: CASSLGGGQPQHF.

V gene TRBV5-1 combines with J gene TRBJ2-3, with D possibly matching TRBD2 (6 bases). Germline V lookup: CDR1 SGHRS, CDR2 YFSETQ. The CDR3 length is 17 residues. Trimming removed 0 bases from V and 4 bases from J, with 18 bases in between. Here the CDR3 DNA reads TGCGCCAGCAGCTTGGAGCTTAGGCGGGATTGGGCAGATACGCAGTATTTT. Encoded protein: CASSLELRRDWADTQYF.

This rearrangement joins TRBV5-1 to TRBJ1-6; a weak D match, TRBD1 (5 bases). The V end was cut by 0 bases, the J end by 2 bases, with 9 bases between. This CDR3 has 16 amino acids. CDR1 and CDR2 (germline): SGHRS, YFSETQ. The CDR3 spells CASSLVQGTYNSPLHF. CDR3 DNA sequence: TGCGCCAGCAGCTTGGTTCAGGGCACCTATAATTCACCCCTCCACTTT.

This clone showed up just once. J is TRBJ2-1 and V is TRBV7-6; the match to TRBD1 covers 8 bases. Per the germline V gene, CDR1 is SGHVS and CDR2 is FNYEAQ. This CDR3 spans 14 amino acids. V lost 5 bases, J lost 8 bases, and 8 bases stayed unmatched. CDR3 loop: CASSPGQVVDEQFF. Here the CDR3 DNA reads TGTGCCAGCAGCCCGGGACAGGTTGTCGATGAGCAGTTCTTC.

The rearrangement uses TRBV30 and TRBJ1-5; TRBD1 aligns across 7 bases. The V segment lost 2 bases and the J segment 7 bases; nucleotides outside the gene matches: 5. CDR3 length equals 13 residues. Germline V gene lookup returns CDR1 GTSNPN and CDR2 SVGIG (reference sequence). The CDR3 loop reads CAWSPRGTQPQHF. DNA for the CDR3: TGTGCCTGGAGTCCCAGGGGGACCCAGCCCCAGCATTTT.

The CDR3 sequence is CASSVGNYNYGYTF. The CDR3 nucleotides are TGTGCCAGCAGCGTCGGAAATTATAACTATGGCTACACCTTC. The V call is TRBV9, the J call TRBJ1-2; D ambiguous. The germline CDR1 and CDR2 sequences are SGDLS and YYNGEE. The V end lost 2 bases, the J end lost 1 base, and 9 bases lay between the germline ends. The CDR3 sequence is 14 residues long. Drawing the rest from reference TRBV9 and TRBJ1-2, the complete variable domain is DSGVTQTPKHLITATGQRVTLRCSPRSGDLSVYWYQQSLDQGLQFLIQYYNGEERAKGNILERFSAQQFPDLHSELNLSSLELGDSALYFCASSVGNYNYGYTFGSGTRLTVV.

The chain has TRBV5-4 and TRBJ1-1, with 7 bases matching TRBD1. Germline V lookup: CDR1 SGHNT, CDR2 YYREEE (reference sequence). CDR3 length: 17 residues. V lost 3 bases and J lost 0; bases outside the gene matches: 11. Here the CDR3 reads CASSSYIGDRVNTEAFF. CDR3 nucleotides: TGTGCCAGCAGCTCATACATTGGGGACAGAGTGAACACTGAAGCTTTCTTT.

The chain joins TRBV6-6 to TRBJ2-3, with TRBD1 matching 7 bases. From germline, CDR1 is MNHNY and CDR2 SVGAGI (reference sequence). J was trimmed by 0 bases and V by 5 bases; bases with no gene match: 5. CDR3 length: 15 amino acids. CDR3 in amino acids: CASSRPGQSTDTQYF. As DNA, the CDR3 is TGTGCCAGCAGTAGACCGGGACAGAGCACAGATACGCAGTATTTT.

This chain's CDR3 is CASSLNPGQGQPQHF. Here the CDR3 DNA reads TGCGCCAGCAGCTTAAATCCGGGACAGGGACAGCCCCAGCATTTT. This chain uses TRBV5-1 with TRBJ1-5; 9 nucleotides align to TRBD1. Germline assignment: CDR1 SGHRS and CDR2 YFSETQ. V lost 2 bases, J lost 7 bases, and 7 bases stayed unmatched. The CDR3 is 15 residues long.

V is TRBV5-1 and J is TRBJ2-1; TRBD1 agrees at 10 bases. V shed 4 bases and J 1 base; nucleotides not matched to a gene: 5. The CDR3 runs 16 residues. Germline V CDR1 and CDR2: SGHRS, YFSETQ. CDR3 sequence reads: CASSLEGQGSYNEQFF. The CDR3 DNA is TGCGCCAGCAGCCTGGAGGGACAGGGGTCCTACAATGAGCAGTTCTTC.

V and J are TRBV6-5 and TRBJ1-4; D is perhaps TRBD1 (5 bases). Germline V CDR1 and CDR2: MNHEY, SVGAGI. Trimming removed 2 bases at V and 6 bases at J, with 7 bases between. This CDR3 contains 13 residues. CDR3 bases: TGTGCCAGCAGTTACCTAGGGGATGAAAAACTGTTTTTT. Translation gives CASSYLGDEKLFF.

V gene TRBV4-1 combines with J gene TRBJ1-2; tentative D call: TRBD1 (6 bases). The CDR3 is 15 residues long. V dropped 1 base and J dropped 5 bases, with 14 bases sitting between them. Germline CDR1 and CDR2: MGHRA and YSYEKL. The CDR3 sequence: CASSQGSGTLYGYTF. For the CDR3, the DNA is TGCGCCAGCAGCCAAGGGTCGGGGACACTATATGGCTACACCTTC.

The V call is TRBV10-3, the J call TRBJ2-3; D possibly corresponds to TRBD1 (6 bases). The length of the CDR3 is 15 residues. The germline V gene encodes CDR1 ENHRY and CDR2 SYGVKD. V lost 6 bases, J lost 0 bases, and 13 bases lay in between. The DNA of the CDR3 is TGTGCCATCAGCTATAGACAGGCCAGCACAGATACGCAGTATTTT. This sequence encodes CAISYRQASTDTQYF.

The rearrangement uses TRBV18 and TRBJ2-4; 9 nucleotides agree with TRBD1. Trimming at V came to 2 bases and at J to 7 bases, leaving 3 bases not matched to a gene. The CDR3 has 14 amino acids. Per the germline V gene, CDR1 is KGHSH and CDR2 is LQKENI. CDR3 residues: CASSPRTGVNIQYF. The CDR3 region has the DNA TGTGCCAGCTCACCAAGGACAGGGGTCAACATTCAGTACTTC. The full variable domain, its missing parts supplied by reference TRBV18 and TRBJ2-4, is NAGVMQNPRHLVRRRGQEARLRCSPMKGHSHVYWYRQLPEEGLKFMVYLQKENIIDESGMPKERFSAEFPKEGPSILRIQQVVRGDSAAYFCASSPRTGVNIQYFGAGTRLSVL.

The chain uses TRBV7-3 and TRBJ2-2; no reliable D call. Trimming left V 1 base short and J 1 base short, with 4 bases between. The CDR3 sequence is 14 residues long. Germline assignment: CDR1 SGHTA and CDR2 FQGTGA. The CDR3 DNA is TGTGCCAGCAGCTTAAGGCAGAACACCGGGGAGCTGTTTTTT. As protein: CASSLRQNTGELFF.

This chain connects TRBV11-2 to TRBJ2-3, with 11 bases fitting TRBD1. The germline gives CDR1 SGHAT, CDR2 FQNNGV. The CDR3 is 15 residues long. J lost 5 bases, V lost 5 bases, and 6 bases had no gene match. CDR3 in DNA: TGTGCCAGCAGCCCTCGGACAGGGGGCTTAGATACGCAGTATTTT. It yields the protein CASSPRTGGLDTQYF.

This sequence joins TRBV25-1 and TRBJ2-2, with D possibly called TRBD1 or TRBD2 (7 bases each). The CDR3 covers 15 residues. Deletions cut 9 bases from V and 4 bases from J, with 18 bases between. CDR1 is MGHDK and CDR2 is SYGVNS in the germline V gene. CDR3 amino acids: CASQGDRGATGELFF. For the CDR3, the DNA is TGTGCCAGTCAGGGGGACCGGGGGGCCACCGGGGAGCTGTTTTTT.

The gene calls are TRBV30 and TRBJ1-6; 7 bases align to TRBD1. After removal of 2 bases from V and 10 bases from J, the junction contained 8 bases not matched to a gene. The germline V gene has CDR1 GTSNPN and CDR2 SVGIG (reference sequence). This CDR3 has 14 amino acids. CDR3: CAWSQGGATSPLHF. The CDR3 DNA follows: TGTGCCTGGAGTCAGGGGGGGGCCACCTCACCCCTCCACTTT.